This T cell receptor beta chain stems from a study of blood T cell repertoires in COVID-19. V lost 8 bases to trimming and J lost 1 base, with 14 bases between them. Germline CDR1 LNHNV, CDR2 YYDKDF (reference sequence). The length of the CDR3 is 14 residues. Method: immunoSEQ multiplex PCR; TCRdb's copy keeps in-frame clones and lacks some. The sample includes under 65,000 clones, roughly 87% of them seen just once. This clone has a single count. The gene calls are TRBV15 and TRBJ1-1; D remains unclear. Sequencing used peripheral blood. This sequence was found in a woman older than 75 with COVID-19, enrolled during active disease. CDR3 in DNA: TGTGCCACCGGCGGTGGACTGTGGAACACTGAAGCTTTCTTT. As protein: CATGGGLWNTEAFF.